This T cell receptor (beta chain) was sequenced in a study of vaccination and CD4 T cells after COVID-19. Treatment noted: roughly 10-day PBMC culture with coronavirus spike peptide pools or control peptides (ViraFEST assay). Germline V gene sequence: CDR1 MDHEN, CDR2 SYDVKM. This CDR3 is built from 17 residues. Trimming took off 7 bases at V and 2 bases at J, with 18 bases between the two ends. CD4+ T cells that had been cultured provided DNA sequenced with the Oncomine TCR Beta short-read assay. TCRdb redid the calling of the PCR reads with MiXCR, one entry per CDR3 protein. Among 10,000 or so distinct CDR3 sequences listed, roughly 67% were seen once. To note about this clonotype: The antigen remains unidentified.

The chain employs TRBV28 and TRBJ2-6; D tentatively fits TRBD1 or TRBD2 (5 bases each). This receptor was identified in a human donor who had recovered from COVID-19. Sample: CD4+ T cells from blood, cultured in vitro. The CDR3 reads CASTPTPGATGANVLTF. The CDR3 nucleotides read TGTGCCAGCACCCCAACCCCCGGGGCAACTGGGGCCAACGTCCTGACTTTC.